This T cell receptor beta chain was identified during a study of CD8+CD57+ T cells in acquired aplastic anemia (dated by TCRdb to the late 2010s). Notes on the research overall: DNA extracted from sorted CD4+ and CD8+ cells had a mean of approximately 3 ug, with a range of roughly 0.2 to 30 ug. CD8+CD57+ expansion was defined as frequency above the mean frequency observed in healthy subjects. Study-wide conclusions, independent of this receptor: Around 30 CD8+ CDR3 sequences were shared between patients and controls but appeared highly expressed in patients and within their immunodominant clones. No significant difference in CD8+ Simpson's diversity was found between patients and healthy controls (P=0.060).

Flow cytometry had shown CD8+CD57+ cell expansion in the patients selected for sequencing. Severe acquired aplastic anemia was diagnosed in all patients according to International Study of Aplastic Anemia and Agranulocytosis and Camitta criteria. No therapy had been received by the patients at the time of blood sampling. The study deep-sequenced TCR repertoires of sorted CD4+ and CD8+ blood T cells from severe aplastic anemia patients and healthy subjects. Patients were enrolled under clinicaltrials.gov protocols 00001620, 01623167, 00001397, 00071045, 00081523 and 00961064 in the USA. Ficoll-Paque density gradient centrifugation was used to isolate peripheral blood mononuclear cells. Before DNA extraction, CD4+ and CD8+ T cells were sorted with FACS or magnetic beads. A few counts support this clonotype. There is no known antigen for this receptor. Nothing much larger sits one base from this clone, and base qualities are not available.

TCR beta VDJ combination and CDR3 sequence profiling used genomic DNA as the template. An Illumina HiSeq 2000 was used for TCR repertoire sequencing. Per the original workflow: Repertoires were assessed using TRBV/TRBJ rearrangement plots, CDR3 size and DJ length profiles, and Simpson's diversity index. The most abundant DNA sequence in the deep sequencing data was defined as the immunodominant clone. CDR3 amino acid sequences were checked for sharing between subjects and were compared against published repertoires and the VDJdb database. TCRdb itself trimmed the public reads at Q25 with fastp, ran MiXCR and retained productive beta chains. Identical CDR3 protein sequences are pooled into one entry, listed with their most common genes and DNA. None of the V and J calls come from the authors' own analysis; TCRdb made them. Present in this sample are 150,000 to 200,000 distinct CDR3 sequences, roughly half of which were seen just once. Clones ranked in the top ten supply about 1.7% of the sample.

The source of this sequence is a human donor with aplastic anemia. The sample comprised sorted CD4+, CD8+, or CD8+CD57+ T cells (not recorded which) from PBMCs.

The base sequence is TGTGCCTGGAGTACAAAAAGTGTTGGTGAAAAACTGTTTTTT. This yields the protein CAWSTKSVGEKLFF. The chain employs TRBV30 and TRBJ1-4; too little of a D gene remains to name it. CDR1 GTSNPN and CDR2 SVGIG are derived from the germline V gene (reference sequence). V loses 2 bases, J loses 7 bases, and the germline ends lie 14 bases apart. From its cysteine to its phenylalanine, the CDR3 spans 14 amino acids. This entry keeps only the CDR3 DNA: 42 bases, framed from base 1.